The 32 T cell receptor beta chains given below trace back to one sample, sequenced in a study of cytomegalovirus exposure and HLA in healthy donors. Researchers ran the PCR with 60 Vbeta and 13 Jbeta primers. Libraries were prepared by immunoSEQ multiplex PCR; TCRdb keeps only in-frame clonotypes and omits some of them. The sample holds 90,000 to 100,000 clones, around 76% seen once. The sample consisted of PBMCs. These receptor sequences come from a man aged 40-55 years in good health and CMV-seropositive.

This chain joins TRBV14 and TRBJ1-2; D not resolved. Germline assignment: CDR1 SGHDN and CDR2 FVKESK. This CDR3 has 14 amino acids. The V gene lost 4 bases and the J gene lost 8 bases, with 17 bases spanning the gap. The CDR3 DNA sequence: TGTGCCAGCAGCCGGGGAGGAGGGATTTGGGGCTACACCTTC. Its translation is CASSRGGGIWGYTF.

The chain recombines TRBV5-1 with TRBJ2-5; TRBD1 agrees at 10 bases. The CDR3 has 15 residues. Per the germline V gene, CDR1 is SGHRS and CDR2 is YFSETQ. The junction had 6 bases not matched to a gene; V was cut back by 2 bases and J by 5 bases. The CDR3 reads CASSLTGTGDETQYF. DNA for the CDR3: TGCGCCAGCAGCTTAACCGGGACAGGGGACGAGACCCAGTACTTC.

V usage is TRBV28 and J usage is TRBJ1-1; D not certain. The V end was cut by 6 bases, the J end by 10 bases, with 15 bases between. Germline V gene lookup returns CDR1 MDHEN and CDR2 SYDVKM. This CDR3 comprises 12 residues. The chain's CDR3 is CASSPPGRGAFF. The CDR3, as DNA: TGTGCCAGCAGCCCTCCGGGCCGGGGAGCTTTCTTT. Full variable domain (outside the CDR3, taken from reference TRBV28 and TRBJ1-1): DVKVTQSSRYLVKRTGEKVFLECVQDMDHENMFWYRQDPGLGLRLIYFSYDVKMKEKGDIPEGYSVSREKKERFSLILESASTNQTSMYLCASSPPGRGAFFGQGTRLTVV.

This clone occurred a few times. The chain links TRBV11-2 to TRBJ2-7; 7 bases fit TRBD1. The V and J ends lost 6 bases and 3 bases, in that order; junction bases with no gene match: 2. CDR3 length equals 12 residues. Germline CDR1 is SGHAT and CDR2 is FQNNGV. CDR3 residues: CASRGQNYEQYF. CDR3 nucleotides: TGTGCCAGCAGGGGACAGAACTACGAGCAGTACTTC.

This rearrangement joins TRBV7-9 to TRBJ2-6; 9 bases map to TRBD2. From germline, CDR1 is SEHNR and CDR2 FQNEAQ (reference sequence). Germline trimming cut 7 bases from V and 0 bases from J; bases unmatched to any gene: 10. This CDR3 contains 18 residues. CDR3 nucleotide sequence: TGTGCCAGCACCCCGACTAGCGGATCTTTCTCTGGGGCCAACGTCCTGACTTTC. It codes for CASTPTSGSFSGANVLTF.

Regarding this clone: The junction departs from the called germline gene at one end, perhaps through a read error. This chain links TRBV7-7 with TRBJ2-2; perhaps TRBD2 as D (6 bases). Looked up from germline, CDR1 is SSHAT and CDR2 is FNYEAQ (reference sequence). This CDR3 has 16 amino acids. CDR3 protein: CASSLFNVGGPGELFF. In DNA form, the CDR3 reads TGTGCTAGCAGCTTATTCAACGTCGGGGGACCCGGGGAGCTGTTTTTT.

The chain combines TRBV19 with TRBJ1-5; no reliable D call. The germline V gene encodes CDR1 LNHDA and CDR2 SQIVND (reference sequence). This CDR3 has 13 amino acids. The ends were cut back, 7 bases at V and 7 bases at J, with 14 bases in the middle. CDR3 nucleotide sequence: TGTGCCAGTAAGGAGTTCAGTGGACAGCCCCAGCATTTT. It encodes CASKEFSGQPQHF.

The chain employs TRBV7-3 and TRBJ2-7; 11 nucleotides align to TRBD1. Trimming took 4 bases from V and 7 from J; bases not matched to a gene: 12. Germline-derived CDR1 and CDR2 are SGHTA and FQGTGA. The CDR3 runs 16 residues. As DNA, the CDR3 is TGTGCCAGCAGCTCCTGGACAGGGGGCCAGGCGGGTGAGCAGTACTTC. This sequence encodes CASSSWTGGQAGEQYF.

This sequence joins TRBV2 and TRBJ2-5; TRBD2 is a possible D gene (6 bases). The CDR3 has 15 residues. Germline assignment: CDR1 SNHLY and CDR2 FYNNEI. V shed 3 bases and J shed 1 base, with 12 bases lying between them. In DNA form, the CDR3 reads TGTGCCAGCAGTGAGATTAGCGGACTCCAAGAGACCCAGTACTTC. Protein sequence: CASSEISGLQETQYF.

This clone was picked up a small number of times. The chain links TRBV18 to TRBJ2-7; D perhaps matches TRBD1 (5 bases). The germline V gene has CDR1 KGHSH and CDR2 LQKENI. Trimming shortened V by 4 bases and J by 0 bases, and 10 bases separated the two germline ends. The CDR3 spans 14 residues. In DNA form, the CDR3 reads TGTGCCAGCTCACAGGGGATCCCCTCCTACGAGCAGTACTTC. Protein product: CASSQGIPSYEQYF.

This chain joins TRBV6-1 and TRBJ1-2; maybe TRBD1 (5 bases). The CDR3 extends over 14 amino acids. From germline, CDR1 is MNHNS and CDR2 SASEGT. V lost 4 bases and J lost 3, with 12 bases in between. The CDR3 DNA is TGTGCCAGCAGTGTTGCCGGGACTGACTATGGCTACACCTTC. Amino acids: CASSVAGTDYGYTF.

This clone was recorded only once. Without the conserved terminal phenylalanine or tryptophan, this CDR3 likely stems from a read error. The DNA is left out, because the CDR3 cannot be placed on it with certainty; the CDR3 is given as TCRdb lists it. The chain couples TRBV2 to TRBJ2-3; the table's D call, TRBD2, was not checked against the DNA. CDR1 is SNHLY, CDR2 FYNNEI, per germline. The CDR3 is 12 residues long, counting both termini. CDR3 amino acids: CASSQLAGGPFI.

This sequence joins TRBV5-4 and TRBJ1-2; 8 bases fit TRBD1. This CDR3 region has 14 residues. The germline V gene encodes CDR1 SGHNT and CDR2 YYREEE (reference sequence). Trimming removed 2 bases from V and 2 bases from J; junction bases left unmatched: 2. As DNA, the CDR3 is TGTGCCAGCAGCTTCCAGGGGGCGAACTATGGCTACACCTTC. Residues: CASSFQGANYGYTF. Filled out from reference TRBV5-4 and TRBJ1-2, the complete variable domain reads ETGVTQSPTHLIKTRGQQVTLRCSSQSGHNTVSWYQQALGQGPQFIFQYYREEENGRGNFPPRFSGLQFPNYSSELNVNALELDDSALYLCASSFQGANYGYTFGSGTRLTVV.

The genes are TRBV5-1 and TRBJ2-3; D possibly corresponds to TRBD1 (5 bases). Trimming removed 6 bases at V and 3 bases at J, with 17 bases between. Germline CDR1 reads SGHRS; CDR2 reads YFSETQ. The CDR3 has 15 amino acids. The CDR3: CASTGQGMETDTQYF. CDR3 DNA: TGCGCCAGCACTGGACAAGGGATGGAAACAGATACGCAGTATTTT. The full variable domain, rest sourced from reference TRBV5-1 and TRBJ2-3, is KAGVTQTPRYLIKTRGQQVTLSCSPISGHRSVSWYQQTPGQGLQFLFEYFSETQRNKGNFPGRFSGRQFSNSRSEMNVSTLELGDSALYLCASTGQGMETDTQYFGPGTRLTVL.

The chain uses TRBV21-1 and TRBJ2-2; the D call of TRBD2 is as the table states it, not checked on the DNA. TRBV21-1 is annotated as a pseudogene. The CDR3 is made up of 16 amino acids. CDR3: CASSDLSECRAGELFF. The CDR3 DNA reads TGTGCCAGCAGCGATCTTTCCGAGTGTCGGGCCGGGGAGCTGTTTTTT.

The chain employs TRBV6-5 and TRBJ2-1; 11 positions match TRBD2. Germline V gene lookup returns CDR1 MNHEY and CDR2 SVGAGI. This CDR3 region has 15 residues. With 4 bases clipped from V and 7 bases from J, the junction kept 6 bases outside the gene matches. CDR3 in DNA: TGTGCCAGCAGTTCTACTAGCGGGAGAAGGAATGAGCAGTTCTTC. This codes for CASSSTSGRRNEQFF.

V and J are TRBV11-3 and TRBJ2-1; no clear D gene. The CDR3 is 11 amino acids. Between the trimmed V and J ends, which lost 4 bases and 9 bases, there was a span of 7 bases. Germline lookup yields CDR1 SGHNT and CDR2 YENEEA. CDR3: CASSSHGEQFF. The CDR3 nucleotides are TGTGCCAGCAGCTCCCACGGTGAGCAGTTCTTC.

The V call is TRBV5-4, the J call TRBJ1-2; no firm D call. The CDR3 contains 14 residues. CDR1 SGHNT and CDR2 YYREEE come from the germline V gene (reference sequence). V lost 4 bases and J lost 5, with 15 bases in between. The CDR3 DNA is TGTGCCAGCAGCCCCAATGGGCGGGCGTATGGCTACACCTTC. Translated: CASSPNGRAYGYTF.

The V and J genes are TRBV29-1 and TRBJ1-1; 8 bases fit TRBD1. This CDR3 contains 14 residues. Germline CDR1 and CDR2: SQVTM and ANQGSEA. Trimming at V came to 3 bases and at J to 11 bases, leaving 14 bases not matched to a gene. CDR3 region: CSVEKGAGTGVAFF. The DNA for the CDR3 is TGCAGCGTTGAGAAAGGGGCCGGGACAGGAGTCGCTTTCTTT.

This rearrangement joins TRBV21-1 to TRBJ2-2; TRBD2 was called by the table and not checked on the DNA. TRBV21-1 is annotated as a pseudogene. The CDR3 has 16 amino acids. CDR3 bases: TGTGCCAGCAGCAGCGATAAACCCGCTCCCCCCGGGGAGCTGTTTTTT. The encoded protein is CASSSDKPAPPGELFF.

The genes are TRBV2 and TRBJ2-3; the D gene is possibly TRBD1 (7 bases). The V gene lost 3 bases and the J gene lost 2 bases, with 12 bases spanning the gap. Germline values: CDR1 SNHLY, CDR2 FYNNEI. This CDR3 is built from 15 residues. DNA for the CDR3: TGTGCCAGCAGTGATGCGGGACAGAACACAGATACGCAGTATTTT. As protein: CASSDAGQNTDTQYF.

The chain is built from TRBV6-6 and TRBJ2-2; D uncertain. The CDR3 is made up of 16 amino acids. The V end was cut by 2 bases, the J end by 2 bases, with 12 bases between. Germline loops: CDR1 MNHNY, CDR2 SVGAGI (reference sequence). The CDR3 bases are TGTGCCAGCAGTTACGCCCCGACTTATAACACCGGGGAGCTGTTTTTT. This encodes CASSYAPTYNTGELFF.

In its sample, this clone was seen once. This sequence joins TRBV7-9 and TRBJ1-1, with a possible D match to TRBD1 (6 bases). The CDR3 length is 12 residues. Germline V lookup: CDR1 SEHNR, CDR2 FQNEAQ (reference sequence). Trimming stripped 8 bases from V and 2 bases from J, with 9 bases between. The CDR3 loop reads CASGTRNTEAFF. As DNA, the CDR3 is TGTGCCAGCGGGACACGAAACACTGAAGCTTTCTTT.

The chain combines TRBV27 with TRBJ1-2; D is unclear. Germline V lookup: CDR1 MNHEY, CDR2 SMNVEV (reference sequence). The CDR3 has 14 amino acids. Trimming took 0 bases from V and 2 from J, leaving 7 bases between them. CDR3 sequence reads: CASSLSGVNYGYTF. The CDR3 DNA is TGTGCCAGCAGTTTATCCGGGGTCAACTATGGCTACACCTTC.

The CDR3 reads CASSQEGSGGYEQYF. The CDR3, as DNA: TGCGCCAGCAGCCAAGAAGGTAGCGGGGGTTACGAGCAGTACTTC. The chain carries TRBV4-1 and TRBJ2-7; 9 nucleotides agree with TRBD2. Unmatched junction bases numbered 4, after V lost 0 bases and J lost 4 bases. Germline loops: CDR1 MGHRA, CDR2 YSYEKL. The CDR3 is made up of 15 amino acids.

The chain carries TRBV5-6 and TRBJ2-7, with TRBD2 as a possible D gene (6 bases). Looked up from germline, CDR1 is SGHDT and CDR2 is YYEEEE. The CDR3 runs to 14 residues. The V end lost 2 bases, the J end lost 7 bases, and 16 bases lay between the germline ends. The CDR3 here is CASSLGLPGVEQYF. In nucleotides, the CDR3 is TGTGCCAGCAGCTTAGGACTCCCGGGGGTGGAGCAGTACTTC.

This sequence joins TRBV5-1 and TRBJ2-7; D perhaps matches TRBD2 (6 bases). V shed 0 bases and J shed 1 base, with 11 bases lying between them. Germline loops: CDR1 SGHRS, CDR2 YFSETQ. The CDR3 is made up of 15 amino acids. The CDR3 DNA follows: TGCGCCAGCAGCTTGGTTCCAGGACTATCCTACGAGCAGTACTTC. It specifies CASSLVPGLSYEQYF. The whole variable domain, remainder taken from reference TRBV5-1 and TRBJ2-7, is KAGVTQTPRYLIKTRGQQVTLSCSPISGHRSVSWYQQTPGQGLQFLFEYFSETQRNKGNFPGRFSGRQFSNSRSEMNVSTLELGDSALYLCASSLVPGLSYEQYFGPGTRLTVT.

The chain has TRBV19 and TRBJ2-1, with 10 bases lining up with TRBD1. The CDR3 spans 15 residues. Per germline, CDR1 LNHDA and CDR2 SQIVND (reference sequence). Germline trimming cut 5 bases from V and 7 bases from J; bases unmatched to any gene: 8. CDR3 residues: CASSGWDRGRNEQFF. DNA for the CDR3: TGTGCCAGTAGTGGATGGGACAGGGGTAGGAATGAGCAGTTCTTC.

This clone was found once. V usage is TRBV9 and J usage is TRBJ2-3; 8 nucleotides align to TRBD1. Per the germline V gene, CDR1 is SGDLS and CDR2 is YYNGEE. V was clipped by 7 bases and J by 0 bases; unmatched bases: 7. CDR3 length equals 15 residues. The DNA of the CDR3 is TGTGCCAGCGCCAGGACAGGGACCAGCACAGATACGCAGTATTTT. Translation gives CASARTGTSTDTQYF.

This clone was seen a handful of times. The V call is TRBV2, the J call TRBJ2-3; D remains ambiguous. The ends were cut back, 6 bases at V and 0 bases at J, with 10 bases in the middle. CDR1 and CDR2 (germline): SNHLY, FYNNEI. The CDR3 covers 14 residues. The CDR3 here is CASSRLGSTDTQYF. CDR3 DNA: TGTGCCAGCAGCAGACTCGGAAGCACAGATACGCAGTATTTT. Combining the CDR3 with reference TRBV2 and TRBJ2-3 gives the whole variable domain EPEVTQTPSHQVTQMGQEVILRCVPISNHLYFYWYRQILGQKVEFLVSFYNNEISEKSEIFDDQFSVERPDGSNFTLKIRSTKLEDSAMYFCASSRLGSTDTQYFGPGTRLTVL.

The V gene is TRBV29-1, the J gene TRBJ2-5; TRBD1 aligns across 9 bases. Germline V gives CDR1 SQVTM, CDR2 ANQGSEA. The V segment lost 4 bases and the J segment 5 bases; nucleotides outside the gene matches: 8. CDR3 length equals 14 residues. This CDR3 is CSVVYGTGRETQYF. The CDR3 DNA reads TGCAGCGTTGTATACGGGACAGGGAGGGAGACCCAGTACTTC.

The chain links TRBV6-5 to TRBJ2-7; D might be TRBD1 (5 bases). The CDR3 has 14 residues. Germline CDR1 reads MNHEY; CDR2 reads SVGAGI. Between the trimmed V and J ends, which lost 5 bases and 2 bases, there was a span of 13 bases. This CDR3 is CASSHQTEPYEQYF. CDR3 nucleotides: TGTGCCAGCAGTCATCAGACAGAGCCCTACGAGCAGTACTTC.